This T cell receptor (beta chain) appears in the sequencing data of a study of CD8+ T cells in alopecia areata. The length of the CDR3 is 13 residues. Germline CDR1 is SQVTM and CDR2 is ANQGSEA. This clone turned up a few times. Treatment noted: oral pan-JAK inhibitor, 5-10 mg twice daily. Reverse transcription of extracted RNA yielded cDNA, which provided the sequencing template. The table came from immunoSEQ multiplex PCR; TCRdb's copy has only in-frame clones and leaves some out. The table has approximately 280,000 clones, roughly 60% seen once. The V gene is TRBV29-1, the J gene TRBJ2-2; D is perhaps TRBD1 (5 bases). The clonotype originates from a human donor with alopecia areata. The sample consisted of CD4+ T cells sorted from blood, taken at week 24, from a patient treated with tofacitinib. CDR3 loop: CSSGQGNTGELFF. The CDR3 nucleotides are TGCAGTTCCGGGCAGGGTAACACCGGGGAGCTGTTTTTT.